The text below deals with one TCR beta chain. Its antigen is unidentified. The sample is drawn from a study of blood T cells in healthy people across ages. This CDR3 comprises 13 residues. Germline values: CDR1 DFQATT, CDR2 SNEGSKA (reference sequence). Trimming removed 1 base from V and 5 bases from J, with 11 bases in between. Using a J-beta primer mix together with a sample-barcoded 5' primer, a second PCR was run for roughly 6 to 11 cycles. A template-switch adaptor that had 12 random nucleotides put a tag on each cDNA molecule. TCRdb passed the 5' RACE reads through MiXCR, listing each CDR3 protein once. The repertoire consists of 650,000 to 800,000 distinct CDR3 sequences, with 40% to 50% occurring once and the leading ten covering around 18%. Notes on the study in general: Strong correlation was found linking TCR beta diversity to naive T cell percentage.

The sequenced sample consisted of blood. This receptor was identified in a man aged 60-69 years in good health. J is TRBJ1-1 and V is TRBV20-1; D might be TRBD1 (5 bases). CDR3 sequence reads: CSARGLDSTEAFF. DNA for the CDR3: TGCAGTGCTAGAGGGCTAGACAGTACTGAAGCTTTCTTT.